These 29 T cell receptor beta chains were sequenced from one sample in a study of blood T cell repertoires in COVID-19. Profiling relied on immunoSEQ multiplex PCR, and the TCRdb table lists in-frame clones only, not all of them. The sample contains about 330,000 clones, about 92% of which appear only once. The sequenced material came from PBMCs or T cells enriched from blood (not recorded which). Receptor source: a woman aged 25 to 39 who had recovered from COVID-19.

This chain uses TRBV28 with TRBJ1-2; D is unresolved. There are 13 residues in the CDR3. The germline V gene encodes CDR1 MDHEN and CDR2 SYDVKM. With 7 bases removed from V and 4 bases from J, the gap between germline ends came to 13 bases. Here the CDR3 DNA reads TGTGCCAGCAAGGCGGCCGCTCTCTATGGCTACACCTTC. It translates to CASKAAALYGYTF.

The V and J genes are TRBV13 and TRBJ2-1, with TRBD1 matching 11 bases. The V gene end was trimmed by 5 bases and the J gene end by 2 bases; junction bases not matched to a gene: 2. The CDR3 length is 15 residues. Germline V gene data show CDR1 as PRHDT and CDR2 as FYEKMQ (reference sequence). Here the CDR3 DNA reads TGTGCCAGCAGCGGGGGACAGGGGGCCTACAATGAGCAGTTCTTC. It encodes CASSGGQGAYNEQFF. Full variable domain (remainder filled in from reference TRBV13 and TRBJ2-1): AAGVIQSPRHLIKEKRETATLKCYPIPRHDTVYWYQQGPGQDPQFLISFYEKMQSDKGSIPDRFSAQQFSDYHSELNMSSLELGDSALYFCASSGGQGAYNEQFFGPGTRLTVL.

This clone was observed a single time. The chain employs TRBV3-1 (or the pseudogene TRBV3-2) and TRBJ2-3, with 9 bases lining up with TRBD2. The germline V gene encodes CDR1 LGHDT and CDR2 YNNKEL (reference sequence). CDR3 size: 16 residues. Losses at the gene ends were 2 bases for V and 3 bases for J; bases not matched to a gene: 6. The CDR3 sequence: CASSQLGLATTDTQYF. The CDR3 DNA reads TGTGCCAGCAGCCAACTCGGACTAGCGACGACAGATACGCAGTATTTT.

The genes are TRBV28 and TRBJ2-7, with 12 positions matching TRBD2. Germline V gene sequence: CDR1 MDHEN, CDR2 SYDVKM. V lost 4 bases to trimming and J lost 4 bases; unmatched junction nucleotides: 8. This CDR3 is built from 16 residues. CDR3 sequence: CASSSGLAGLLYEQYF. The CDR3 DNA follows: TGTGCCAGCAGTTCAGGACTAGCGGGATTGCTGTACGAGCAGTACTTC.

The V gene is TRBV5-1, the J gene TRBJ2-5, with a tentative D call TRBD1 (5 bases). The CDR3 is 14 residues long. The V gene's germline CDR1 is SGHRS and CDR2 YFSETQ. Deletions cut 0 bases from V and 3 bases from J, with 9 bases between. The CDR3 spells CASSLGGGKETQYF. Here the CDR3 DNA reads TGCGCCAGCAGCTTGGGGGGCGGAAAAGAGACCCAGTACTTC. Variable domain in full (rest from reference TRBV5-1 and TRBJ2-5): KAGVTQTPRYLIKTRGQQVTLSCSPISGHRSVSWYQQTPGQGLQFLFEYFSETQRNKGNFPGRFSGRQFSNSRSEMNVSTLELGDSALYLCASSLGGGKETQYFGPGTRLLVL.

The chain has TRBV19 and TRBJ1-5, with unresolved D. This CDR3 is built from 14 residues. Trimming left V 3 bases short and J 7 bases short, with 13 bases between. Germline CDR1 reads LNHDA; CDR2 reads SQIVND (reference sequence). CDR3 DNA: TGTGCCAGTAGTATCGAGCAGGTCATACAGCCCCAGCATTTT. The encoded protein is CASSIEQVIQPQHF.

This rearrangement joins TRBV18 to TRBJ2-3; 13 bases map to TRBD2. V lost 6 bases and J lost 0; bases outside the gene matches: 3. CDR3 length equals 16 residues. Germline CDR1 KGHSH, CDR2 LQKENI. DNA for the CDR3: TGTGCCAGCTCCGGGACTAGCGGGGCTAGCACAGATACGCAGTATTTT. Its protein is CASSGTSGASTDTQYF.

The genes are TRBV27 and TRBJ1-1; D remains ambiguous. The CDR3 totals 14 residues. Trimming cost V 1 base and J 4 bases, with 10 bases left between them. Per germline, CDR1 MNHEY and CDR2 SMNVEV (reference sequence). CDR3 coding DNA: TGTGCCAGCAGTTTATGGAAAGGGAGCACTGAAGCTTTCTTT. The encoded protein is CASSLWKGSTEAFF.

The CDR3 nucleotides are TGTGCCAGCAGCTTTTCAGGGATCGGCTACGAGCAGTACTTC. It is translated as CASSFSGIGYEQYF. The gene calls are TRBV13 and TRBJ2-7; a weak D match, TRBD1 (5 bases). The CDR3 length is 14 residues. Trimming pared 3 bases from V and 3 bases from J, leaving 12 bases between. Germline loops: CDR1 PRHDT, CDR2 FYEKMQ (reference sequence). Full variable domain (rest looked up from reference TRBV13 and TRBJ2-7): AAGVIQSPRHLIKEKRETATLKCYPIPRHDTVYWYQQGPGQDPQFLISFYEKMQSDKGSIPDRFSAQQFSDYHSELNMSSLELGDSALYFCASSFSGIGYEQYFGPGTRLTVT.

The chain employs TRBV27 and TRBJ1-2, with a tentative D call TRBD1 (5 bases). Germline assignment: CDR1 MNHEY and CDR2 SMNVEV (reference sequence). Trimming took 3 bases from V and 3 from J, leaving 8 bases between them. This CDR3 region has 13 residues. Here the CDR3 DNA reads TGTGCCAGCAGTTTGGTCAGGGACTATGGCTACACCTTC. Protein sequence: CASSLVRDYGYTF.

The chain carries TRBV27 and TRBJ2-6; D might be TRBD1 (6 bases). The CDR3 is 15 amino acids. Looked up from germline, CDR1 is MNHEY and CDR2 is SMNVEV (reference sequence). The V and J ends lost 6 bases and 4 bases respectively, with 13 bases between them. CDR3 in DNA: TGTGCCAGCAGACAGGACAGATCCGGGGCCAACGTCCTGACTTTC. It translates to CASRQDRSGANVLTF.

This chain uses TRBV7-2 with TRBJ1-2, with 8 bases lining up with TRBD1. V lost 5 bases and J lost 7; bases outside the gene matches: 15. Germline values: CDR1 SGHTA, CDR2 FQGNSA. CDR3 length: 16 amino acids. The CDR3 nucleotides read TGTGCCAGCAGCCCGCAATGGGTCCTGGACAGGGCTGGCTACACCTTC. Its translation is CASSPQWVLDRAGYTF.

The rearrangement joins TRBV28 to TRBJ1-2; 8 nucleotides agree with TRBD1. Germline V gives CDR1 MDHEN, CDR2 SYDVKM. The CDR3 covers 15 residues. V lost 6 bases and J lost 1; bases outside the gene matches: 7. The CDR3 here is CASRPQGGVNYGYTF. In DNA, the CDR3 is TGTGCCAGCAGACCACAGGGGGGCGTTAACTATGGCTACACCTTC.

The rearrangement uses TRBV5-4 and TRBJ2-5; TRBD1 aligns across 10 bases. Germline assignment: CDR1 SGHNT and CDR2 YYREEE (reference sequence). There are 15 residues in the CDR3. V shed 4 bases, J shed 7 bases, and the junction held 10 bases outside the gene matches. The CDR3 DNA follows: TGTGCCAGCAGCCCGGACTCCCGGGACAGGGGGACCCAGTACTTC. This encodes CASSPDSRDRGTQYF.

This chain uses TRBV7-2 with TRBJ1-1; no definite D call. V was pared by 4 bases and J by 0 bases, with 9 bases between. This CDR3 is built from 14 residues. Germline CDR1 SGHTA, CDR2 FQGNSA. The CDR3 bases are TGTGCCAGCAGCTCACTGAGGATGAACACTGAAGCTTTCTTT. It codes for CASSSLRMNTEAFF. Variable domain in full (rest from reference TRBV7-2 and TRBJ1-1): GAGVSQSPSNKVTEKGKDVELRCDPISGHTALYWYRQSLGQGLEFLIYFQGNSAPDKSGLPSDRFSAERTGGSVSTLTIQRTQQEDSAVYLCASSSLRMNTEAFFGQGTRLTVV.

The chain recombines TRBV28 with TRBJ1-1, with 7 nucleotides matching TRBD1. The length of the CDR3 is 15 residues. The ends lost 5 bases at V and 0 bases at J; junction bases unmatched: 6. Per germline, CDR1 MDHEN and CDR2 SYDVKM. DNA of the CDR3: TGTGCCAGCAGTCTCCGACAGGGACTGAACACTGAAGCTTTCTTT. As protein: CASSLRQGLNTEAFF.

The V and J genes are TRBV7-6 and TRBJ2-7, with D maybe TRBD1 (6 bases). Trimming removed 5 bases from V and 1 base from J, with 12 bases in between. Looked up from germline, CDR1 is SGHVS and CDR2 is FNYEAQ. The CDR3 covers 14 residues. CDR3 bases: TGTGCCAGCAGCAGACGACAGGAGTCCTACGAGCAGTACTTC. Protein: CASSRRQESYEQYF.

The chain joins TRBV27 to TRBJ1-2; D uncertain. Trimming shortened V by 6 bases and J by 7 bases, and 12 bases separated the two germline ends. Germline V lookup: CDR1 MNHEY, CDR2 SMNVEV (reference sequence). This CDR3 is 12 amino acids long. CDR3 in DNA: TGTGCCAGCAGGACTGCCACGGGTGGCTACACCTTC. Translating it yields CASRTATGGYTF.

The chain carries TRBV30 and TRBJ2-7, with D hard to call. Trimming removed 0 bases at V and 3 bases at J, with 12 bases between. Per the germline V gene, CDR1 is GTSNPN and CDR2 is SVGIG (reference sequence). The CDR3 is 14 residues long. This CDR3 reads CAWSVGKYSYEQYF. The CDR3 region has the DNA TGTGCCTGGAGTGTGGGCAAATATAGCTACGAGCAGTACTTC. Full variable domain (outside the CDR3, taken from reference TRBV30 and TRBJ2-7): SQTIHQWPATLVQPVGSPLSLECTVEGTSNPNLYWYRQAAGRGLQLLFYSVGIGQISSEVPQNLSASRPQDRQFILSSKKLLLSDSGFYLCAWSVGKYSYEQYFGPGTRLTVT.

V gene TRBV7-3 combines with J gene TRBJ2-1, with 14 bases fitting TRBD2. V was pared by 5 bases and J by 1 base, with 13 bases of the junction left unmatched. The CDR3 length is 20 residues. Germline V gives CDR1 SGHTA, CDR2 FQGTGA. CDR3 in DNA: TGTGCCAGCAGCATATCAGTAGGACTAGCGGGGGGAGGGTCCTACAATGAGCAGTTCTTC. Protein: CASSISVGLAGGGSYNEQFF.

The V gene is TRBV7-9, the J gene TRBJ2-3; D possibly corresponds to TRBD2 (5 bases). Germline lookup yields CDR1 SEHNR and CDR2 FQNEAQ (reference sequence). The V and J ends lost 8 bases and 3 bases respectively, with 12 bases between them. This CDR3 comprises 13 residues. DNA for the CDR3: TGTGCCAGCCCTGCATCGGGGACAGATACGCAGTATTTT. Its protein product is CASPASGTDTQYF.

This rearrangement joins TRBV27 to TRBJ2-5, with 9 bases identical to TRBD1. Germline-derived CDR1 and CDR2 are MNHEY and SMNVEV (reference sequence). V gave up 4 bases and J gave up 3 bases; unmatched junction bases: 6. The CDR3 covers 15 residues. CDR3 coding DNA: TGTGCCAGCAGTTCGCGGGACAGGGAAGAAGAGACCCAGTACTTC. Translating gives CASSSRDREEETQYF.

The J gene is TRBJ1-2, the V gene TRBV18; D perhaps matches TRBD1 (5 bases). CDR1 is KGHSH, CDR2 LQKENI, per germline. The V end was cut by 9 bases, the J end by 6 bases, with 14 bases between. The CDR3 spans 12 residues. DNA for the CDR3: TGTGCCAGTTCCCAACAAGGGGATGGCTACACCTTC. Its translation: CASSQQGDGYTF.

The gene calls are TRBV18 and TRBJ2-5, with D tentatively TRBD1 (6 bases). Trimming left V 6 bases short and J 4 bases short, with 18 bases between. Germline V gene lookup returns CDR1 KGHSH and CDR2 LQKENI. This CDR3 has 15 residues. CDR3 sequence: CASSENRAIRETQYF. In DNA form, the CDR3 reads TGTGCCAGCTCGGAAAACAGGGCTATCAGAGAGACCCAGTACTTC.

The chain links TRBV27 to TRBJ1-2; no reliable D call. Looked up from germline, CDR1 is MNHEY and CDR2 is SMNVEV (reference sequence). Trimming shortened V by 5 bases and J by 4 bases, and 14 bases separated the two germline ends. The CDR3 extends over 14 amino acids. CDR3 protein: CASSAGRGLYGYTF. CDR3 nucleotide sequence: TGTGCCAGCAGTGCGGGGAGAGGCCTCTATGGCTACACCTTC.

This sequence joins TRBV2 and TRBJ1-6; D is uncertain. The CDR3 length is 15 residues. The V end lost 6 bases, the J end lost 7 bases, and 16 bases lay between the germline ends. CDR1 and CDR2 from the germline V gene are SNHLY and FYNNEI. The CDR3 loop is CASRPVPTGNSPLHF. The CDR3 DNA follows: TGTGCCAGCAGGCCTGTTCCGACGGGGAATTCACCCCTCCACTTT.

V gene TRBV19 combines with J gene TRBJ1-2; 9 nucleotides align to TRBD1. The length of the CDR3 is 15 residues. V dropped 1 base and J dropped 6; count of bases not matched to a gene: 6. CDR1 LNHDA and CDR2 SQIVND come from the germline V gene (reference sequence). The CDR3 protein is CASSIGARTGDGYTF. The DNA for the CDR3 is TGTGCCAGTAGTATAGGGGCCCGGACAGGGGATGGCTACACCTTC.

This chain connects TRBV19 to TRBJ2-3; D is perhaps TRBD1 (5 bases). Trimming removed 6 bases at V and 3 bases at J, with 13 bases between. Per the germline V gene, CDR1 is LNHDA and CDR2 is SQIVND (reference sequence). This CDR3 is built from 14 residues. This CDR3 reads CASSYQPGTDTQYF. The CDR3 DNA follows: TGTGCCAGTAGCTACCAACCAGGGACAGATACGCAGTATTTT.

This chain joins TRBV5-1 and TRBJ2-1, with a possible D match to TRBD2 (5 bases). The germline CDR1 and CDR2 sequences are SGHRS and YFSETQ. There are 13 residues in the CDR3. The ends were cut back, 1 base at V and 15 bases at J, with 17 bases in the middle. This chain's CDR3 is CASSLPDSPRLFF. The CDR3 nucleotides are TGCGCCAGCAGCTTGCCGGACTCCCCTCGACTGTTCTTC.